The source of this T cell receptor beta chain is a study of blood T cell repertoires in COVID-19. V was cut by 8 bases and J by 5 bases, with 18 bases left in between. The V gene's germline CDR1 is SNHLY and CDR2 FYNNEI. This CDR3 comprises 15 residues. Assay: immunoSEQ multiplex PCR; the TCRdb copy retains only in-frame clones and omits some. Of 120,000 to 150,000 clones in the sample, 84% were seen once. In assigning cohorts, the study relied on participant-reported clinical history. The sequenced sample consisted of PBMCs or T cells enriched from blood (not recorded which). The genes are TRBV2 and TRBJ1-4; D might be TRBD1 (5 bases). This TCR was sampled from a woman in her forties or fifties who had been exposed to COVID-19. CDR3 in amino acids: CASEQEIKGNEKLFF. Written as DNA, the CDR3 is TGTGCCAGCGAACAGGAGATTAAAGGAAATGAAAAACTGTTTTTT.